The 17 T cell receptor beta chains in this list originate from one sample, sequenced in a study of blood T cell repertoires in COVID-19. Clones were read by immunoSEQ multiplex PCR, and TCRdb kept only the in-frame ones, dropping some. This sample has a few hundred thousand clones, with just over 85% found just once. Source material: peripheral blood. These receptors all stem from a woman aged 25 to 39 with active or convalescent COVID-19.

This clone appeared a few times. V is TRBV5-6 and J is TRBJ2-2; D uncertain. There are 14 residues in the CDR3. The ends were cut back, 4 bases at V and 0 bases at J, with 7 bases in the middle. Germline values: CDR1 SGHDT, CDR2 YYEEEE. CDR3 coding DNA: TGTGCCAGCAGCCGGTACGCGAACACCGGGGAGCTGTTTTTT. Amino acid sequence: CASSRYANTGELFF.

This clone was observed once. The chain recombines TRBV5-4 with TRBJ2-3, with 12 bases aligning to TRBD1. This CDR3 is built from 16 residues. Germline CDR1 reads SGHNT; CDR2 reads YYREEE (reference sequence). V lost 4 bases and J lost 6; bases outside the gene matches: 9. The CDR3 region has the DNA TGTGCCAGCAGCCAGGGGACAGGGGGCGACAGTGATACGCAGTATTTT. Amino acids: CASSQGTGGDSDTQYF.

This chain links TRBV4-3 with TRBJ1-2, with D perhaps TRBD1 (5 bases). Trimming removed 3 bases from V and 8 bases from J, with 13 bases in between. This CDR3 spans 13 amino acids. CDR1 is LGHNA and CDR2 is YSLEER in the germline V gene. The CDR3: CASSHPGLGGYTF. The CDR3 DNA follows: TGCGCCAGCAGCCATCCGGGACTTGGGGGCTACACCTTC.

The chain recombines TRBV5-6 with TRBJ1-1, with D possibly TRBD1 on 6 matching bases. From germline, CDR1 is SGHDT and CDR2 YYEEEE. The V end lost 5 bases, the J end lost 3 bases, and 11 bases lay between the germline ends. The CDR3 is 13 amino acids. CDR3 DNA sequence: TGTGCCAGCAGTACAGGGATTGACACTGAAGCTTTCTTT. This sequence encodes CASSTGIDTEAFF.

The rearrangement links TRBV5-6 to TRBJ1-1, with D tentatively TRBD1 (6 bases). The CDR3 is made up of 15 amino acids. CDR1 is SGHDT, CDR2 YYEEEE, per germline. The V end lost 0 bases, the J end lost 1 base, and 10 bases lay between the germline ends. Here the CDR3 DNA reads TGTGCCAGCAGCTTGGAGGGGGTTGGGAACACTGAAGCTTTCTTT. Encoded protein: CASSLEGVGNTEAFF.

This chain uses TRBV14 with TRBJ1-2, with a weak D call TRBD1 (5 bases). The CDR3 spans 15 residues. Germline V gives CDR1 SGHDN, CDR2 FVKESK. V gave up 0 bases and J gave up 6 bases, with 14 bases separating them. CDR3 protein: CASSQEMGGRDGYTF. The CDR3 nucleotides read TGTGCCAGCAGCCAAGAAATGGGGGGTCGAGATGGCTACACCTTC.

The V gene is TRBV6-2 or TRBV6-3, the J gene TRBJ1-5, with 12 bases lining up with TRBD1. Germline V gene sequence: CDR1 MNHEY, CDR2 SVGEGT. The CDR3 is 16 residues long. Trimming at V came to 2 bases and at J to 4 bases, leaving 3 bases not matched to a gene. The CDR3 loop is CASSYPGQGANQPQHF. The CDR3 nucleotides are TGTGCCAGCAGTTACCCGGGACAGGGGGCGAATCAGCCCCAGCATTTT.

The V gene is TRBV20-1, the J gene TRBJ1-2; D is unresolved. The CDR3 is 13 amino acids. Germline V gene sequence: CDR1 DFQATT, CDR2 SNEGSKA (reference sequence). V was pared by 3 bases and J by 8 bases, with 16 bases between. The CDR3 coding sequence is TGCAGTGCTAGTCCCGCTTGGACTAAAGGCTACACCTTC. Its protein product is CSASPAWTKGYTF.

CDR3 nucleotides: TGTGCCAGCAGCGCGGGTGGGACAGGGGGGTACGAGCAGTACTTC. As protein: CASSAGGTGGYEQYF. This chain joins TRBV9 and TRBJ2-7, with TRBD1 identical over 11 bases. The germline V gene encodes CDR1 SGDLS and CDR2 YYNGEE. V trimming: 3 bases; J trimming: 4 bases; junction bases outside the gene matches: 6. The CDR3 sequence is 15 residues long.

The rearrangement links TRBV25-1 to TRBJ2-5, with D perhaps TRBD1 (6 bases). This CDR3 has 14 residues. CDR1 and CDR2 (germline): MGHDK, SYGVNS. V shed 3 bases and J shed 5 bases, with 13 bases lying between them. CDR3: CASSDLGAEETQYF. Here the CDR3 DNA reads TGTGCCAGCAGTGACCTGGGGGCGGAGGAGACCCAGTACTTC.

The rearrangement links TRBV5-1 to TRBJ1-2, with D perhaps TRBD1 (6 bases). Germline CDR1 and CDR2: SGHRS and YFSETQ. V was shortened by 0 bases and J by 7 bases, with 10 bases between the two germline ends. The length of the CDR3 is 13 residues. CDR3 nucleotides: TGCGCCAGCAGCTTGGGGACAGTCGTTGGCTACACCTTC. This encodes CASSLGTVVGYTF.

This chain uses TRBV7-9 with TRBJ1-4, with a tentative D call TRBD1 (6 bases). Trimming stripped 5 bases from V and 8 bases from J, with 12 bases between. Germline lookup yields CDR1 SEHNR and CDR2 FQNEAQ (reference sequence). The CDR3 is 13 residues long. DNA of the CDR3: TGTGCCAGCAGCGAACAGGGTCTGGAAAAACTGTTTTTT. It specifies CASSEQGLEKLFF. The full variable domain, completed using reference TRBV7-9 and TRBJ1-4, is DTGVSQNPRHKITKRGQNVTFRCDPISEHNRLYWYRQTLGQGPEFLTYFQNEAQLEKSRLLSDRFSAERPKGSFSTLEIQRTEQGDSAMYLCASSEQGLEKLFFGSGTQLSVL.

The chain carries TRBV6-5 and TRBJ2-2, with TRBD1 matching over 7 bases. Germline CDR1 reads MNHEY; CDR2 reads SVGAGI. Unmatched junction bases numbered 4, after V lost 6 bases and J lost 0 bases. This CDR3 spans 15 amino acids. CDR3 DNA: TGTGCCAGCAGACGGGACAGTACGAACACCGGGGAGCTGTTTTTT. Translated, it gives CASRRDSTNTGELFF.

This chain connects TRBV5-4 to TRBJ2-2; D remains ambiguous. Trimming shortened V by 6 bases and J by 10 bases, and 19 bases separated the two germline ends. CDR3 size: 14 residues. CDR1 and CDR2 from the germline V gene are SGHNT and YYREEE (reference sequence). CDR3 DNA sequence: TGTGCCAGCACGTCGCGGTCCCAAGTCGAGGAGCTGTTTTTT. This codes for CASTSRSQVEELFF.

This rearrangement joins TRBV6-5 to TRBJ1-5; no clear D. There are 14 residues in the CDR3. Germline V gene data show CDR1 as MNHEY and CDR2 as SVGAGI. The V gene lost 7 bases and the J gene lost 3 bases, with 13 bases spanning the gap. The CDR3 loop is CASKGGLYNQPQHF. Written as DNA, the CDR3 is TGTGCCAGCAAGGGCGGGCTTTACAATCAGCCCCAGCATTTT.

J is TRBJ2-3 and V is TRBV7-8; TRBD1 matches at 9 bases. Germline V gene lookup returns CDR1 SGHVS and CDR2 FQNEAQ. V shed 5 bases and J 2 bases; nucleotides not matched to a gene: 14. The CDR3 is 18 residues long. The CDR3 spells CASSTSSGTGRFTDTQYF. CDR3 nucleotide sequence: TGTGCCAGCAGCACATCCTCGGGGACAGGGAGATTCACAGATACGCAGTATTTT.

In this sample, this clone turned up once. The rearrangement links TRBV2 to TRBJ1-6; D unclear. The CDR3 consists of 17 residues. Germline assignment: CDR1 SNHLY and CDR2 FYNNEI. The V gene lost 5 bases and the J gene lost 1 base, with 15 bases spanning the gap. The CDR3 DNA is TGTGCCAGCAGTAACGACCCGCGGGGATCCTATAATTCACCCCTCCACTTT. This codes for CASSNDPRGSYNSPLHF.